These 10 T cell receptor beta chains share one sample of origin, sequenced in a study of shared clonotypes between healthy human individuals. This table comes from immunoSEQ multiplex PCR, and its TCRdb copy is limited to in-frame clones, with some not included. The sample shows around 1 million clones, about 80% of them seen only once. Sequenced sample: memory CD4+ T cells sorted from blood. Indicated subset: CD45RA-negative fraction. The receptors stem from a man between 18 and 35 years old in good health.

V gene TRBV29-1 combines with J gene TRBJ1-1; D remains ambiguous. Germline CDR1 and CDR2: SQVTM and ANQGSEA. There are 11 residues in the CDR3. The V gene lost 6 bases and the J gene lost 7 bases, with 12 bases spanning the gap. The CDR3 DNA sequence: TGCAGCGTGGGGTTTGACATTGAAGCTTTCTTT. Translating gives CSVGFDIEAFF. Variable domain in full (rest from reference TRBV29-1 and TRBJ1-1): SAVISQKPSRDICQRGTSLTIQCQVDSQVTMMFWYRQQPGQSLTLIATANQGSEATYESGFVIDKFPISRPNLTFSTLTVSNMSPEDSSIYLCSVGFDIEAFFGQGTRLTVV.

The V gene is TRBV29-1, the J gene TRBJ2-5, with D possibly being TRBD2 (5 bases). This CDR3 region has 13 residues. The germline V gene has CDR1 SQVTM and CDR2 ANQGSEA. The V end was cut by 6 bases, the J end by 5 bases, with 16 bases between. The CDR3 is CSVLLTSGETQYF. The CDR3, as DNA: TGCAGCGTCCTCCTGACTTCGGGGGAGACCCAGTACTTC.

This clone was observed a few times. The gene calls are TRBV9 and TRBJ2-2; D uncertain. Germline values: CDR1 SGDLS, CDR2 YYNGEE. V lost 0 bases to trimming and J lost 6 bases, with 6 bases between them. The CDR3 is 13 amino acids. In nucleotides, the CDR3 is TGTGCCAGCAGCGTAGTGGGGTCCGGGGAGCTGTTTTTT. Protein product: CASSVVGSGELFF.

The chain combines TRBV6-1 with TRBJ1-3; 7 nucleotides agree with TRBD1. Germline assignment: CDR1 MNHNS and CDR2 SASEGT. Trimming took 4 bases from V and 11 from J; bases not matched to a gene: 5. The CDR3 consists of 12 residues. In DNA, the CDR3 is TGTGCCAGCAGTGGTACAGGGGAGCCCATATATTTT. This encodes CASSGTGEPIYF.

This chain connects TRBV2 to TRBJ1-2; D not resolved. Per the germline V gene, CDR1 is SNHLY and CDR2 is FYNNEI. Between the trimmed V and J ends, which lost 3 bases and 3 bases, there was a span of 11 bases. The CDR3 has 14 amino acids. CDR3: CASSELGADYGYTF. The DNA of the CDR3 is TGTGCCAGCAGTGAGCTGGGAGCTGACTATGGCTACACCTTC. The whole variable domain, remainder taken from reference TRBV2 and TRBJ1-2, is EPEVTQTPSHQVTQMGQEVILRCVPISNHLYFYWYRQILGQKVEFLVSFYNNEISEKSEIFDDQFSVERPDGSNFTLKIRSTKLEDSAMYFCASSELGADYGYTFGSGTRLTVV.

The chain recombines TRBV5-6 with TRBJ2-5; no clear D. Germline CDR1 and CDR2: SGHDT and YYEEEE. V shed 1 base and J shed 1 base, with 2 bases lying between them. The CDR3 covers 12 residues. CDR3 in amino acids: CASSLPQETQYF. The CDR3 nucleotides read TGTGCCAGCAGCTTGCCCCAAGAGACCCAGTACTTC.

In its sample, this clone was seen once. The chain has TRBV19 and TRBJ1-1; a possible D gene is TRBD1 (5 bases). The CDR3 runs 19 residues. Trimming shortened V by 9 bases and J by 1 base, and 30 bases separated the two germline ends. Germline V gene lookup returns CDR1 LNHDA and CDR2 SQIVND (reference sequence). Here the CDR3 DNA reads TGTGCCAGAGACCGGGACCACCGGGAACTGGAGCCCCGGAACACTGAAGCTTTCTTT. Translated, it gives CARDRDHRELEPRNTEAFF.

The table lists this clone with a count of one. The rearrangement uses TRBV5-4 and TRBJ2-3; the D is unclear. The CDR3 is 11 amino acids. CDR1 and CDR2 (germline): SGHNT, YYREEE (reference sequence). The V gene lost 7 bases and the J gene lost 4 bases, with 7 bases spanning the gap. The CDR3 coding sequence is TGTGCCAGCGGTTTCCCAGATACGCAGTATTTT. Translated: CASGFPDTQYF.

This clone was observed at least ten times. V and J are TRBV6-6 and TRBJ2-2; TRBD2 might be the D (5 bases). This CDR3 has 13 residues. V gave up 6 bases and J gave up 6 bases, with 11 bases separating them. Germline loops: CDR1 MNHNY, CDR2 SVGAGI (reference sequence). The CDR3 region is CASRTDYAGELFF. The CDR3 DNA reads TGTGCCAGCAGAACAGACTATGCCGGGGAGCTGTTTTTT.

CDR3 in amino acids: CASTYHLNTEAFF. DNA of the CDR3: TGTGCCAGCACCTACCACCTGAACACTGAAGCTTTCTTT. This chain connects TRBV7-2 to TRBJ1-1, with D hard to call. Per the germline V gene, CDR1 is SGHTA and CDR2 is FQGNSA. The CDR3 sequence is 13 residues long. V lost 7 bases, J lost 0 bases, and 9 bases lay in between.